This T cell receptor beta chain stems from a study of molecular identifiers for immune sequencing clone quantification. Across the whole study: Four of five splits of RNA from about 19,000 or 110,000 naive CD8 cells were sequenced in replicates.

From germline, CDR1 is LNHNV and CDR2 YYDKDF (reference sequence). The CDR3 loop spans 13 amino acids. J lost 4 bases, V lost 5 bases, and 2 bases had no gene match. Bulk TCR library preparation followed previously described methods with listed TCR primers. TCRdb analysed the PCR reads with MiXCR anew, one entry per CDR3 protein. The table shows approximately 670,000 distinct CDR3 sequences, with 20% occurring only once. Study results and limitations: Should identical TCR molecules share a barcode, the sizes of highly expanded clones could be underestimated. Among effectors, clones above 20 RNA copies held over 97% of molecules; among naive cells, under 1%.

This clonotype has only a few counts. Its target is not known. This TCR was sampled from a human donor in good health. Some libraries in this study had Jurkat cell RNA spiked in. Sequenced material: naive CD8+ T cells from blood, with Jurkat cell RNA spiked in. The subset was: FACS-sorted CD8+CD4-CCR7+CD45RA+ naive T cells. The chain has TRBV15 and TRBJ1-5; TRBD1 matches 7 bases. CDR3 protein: CATSPRGNQPQHF. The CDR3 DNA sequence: TGTGCCACCAGCCCCAGGGGGAATCAGCCCCAGCATTTT.